This TCR beta chain came from a study of regulatory T cells in long-lasting Graves disease. General study points: There was favoring of TRBV28, TRBJ1-2 and TRBJ2-5 in persistent disease. Investigators studied peripheral blood only, not thyroid tissue.

The CDR3 has 16 amino acids. Trimming took 3 bases from V and 6 from J, leaving 17 bases between them. Germline CDR1 reads SGHTA; CDR2 reads FQGNSA. Indicated time point: persistent/refractory GD, antithyroid drugs over 5 years with positive TRAb. Extracted RNA from PBMCs served as the source of the TCR library. Patients all came to the study from an endocrinology department in Xi'an, China. As for this clonotype: The antigen is not known.

Construction of the TCR beta libraries employed iRepertoire HTBI primers in conjunction with Arm-PCR of CDR3 regions. TCRdb reanalysed the multiplex PCR reads using MiXCR and keeps one entry per CDR3 protein. This sample carries approximately 500,000 distinct CDR3 sequences, 20% to 25% of them seen once, and the ten largest clones take roughly 7.7%. The chain uses TRBV7-2 and TRBJ1-4, with D tentatively TRBD1 (6 bases). This clonotype was sampled from a female donor with Graves disease. Sequencing used peripheral blood mononuclear cells (PBMCs), obtained when the disease was refractory, from a patient treated with antithyroid drugs. The CDR3: CASSFSLGGGDEKLFF. The CDR3 DNA follows: TGTGCCAGCAGCTTCTCACTAGGGGGAGGGGATGAAAAACTGTTTTTT. Variable domain in full (rest from reference TRBV7-2 and TRBJ1-4): GAGVSQSPSNKVTEKGKDVELRCDPISGHTALYWYRQSLGQGLEFLIYFQGNSAPDKSGLPSDRFSAERTGGSVSTLTIQRTQQEDSAVYLCASSFSLGGGDEKLFFGSGTQLSVL.